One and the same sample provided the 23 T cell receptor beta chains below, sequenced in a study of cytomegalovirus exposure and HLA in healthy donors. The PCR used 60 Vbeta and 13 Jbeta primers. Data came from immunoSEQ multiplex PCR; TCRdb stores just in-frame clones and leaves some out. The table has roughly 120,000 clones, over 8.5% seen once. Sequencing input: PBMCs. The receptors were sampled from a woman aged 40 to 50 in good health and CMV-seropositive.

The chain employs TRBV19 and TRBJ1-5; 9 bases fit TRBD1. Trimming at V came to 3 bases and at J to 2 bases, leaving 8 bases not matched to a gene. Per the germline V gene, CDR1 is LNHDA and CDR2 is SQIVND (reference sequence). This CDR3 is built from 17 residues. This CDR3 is CASSMTGGASGNQPQHF. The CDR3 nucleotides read TGTGCCAGTAGTATGACAGGGGGTGCAAGTGGCAATCAGCCCCAGCATTTT. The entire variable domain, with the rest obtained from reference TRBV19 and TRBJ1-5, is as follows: DGGITQSPKYLFRKEGQNVTLSCEQNLNHDAMYWYRQDPGQGLRLIYYSQIVNDFQKGDIAEGYSVSREKKESFPLTVTSAQKNPTAFYLCASSMTGGASGNQPQHFGDGTRLSIL.

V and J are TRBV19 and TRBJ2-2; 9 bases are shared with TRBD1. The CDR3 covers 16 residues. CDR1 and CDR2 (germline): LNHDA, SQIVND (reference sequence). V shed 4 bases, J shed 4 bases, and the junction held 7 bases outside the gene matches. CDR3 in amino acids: CASSRMVGQGTGELFF. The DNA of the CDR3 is TGTGCCAGTAGTAGGATGGTGGGACAGGGCACCGGGGAGCTGTTTTTT.

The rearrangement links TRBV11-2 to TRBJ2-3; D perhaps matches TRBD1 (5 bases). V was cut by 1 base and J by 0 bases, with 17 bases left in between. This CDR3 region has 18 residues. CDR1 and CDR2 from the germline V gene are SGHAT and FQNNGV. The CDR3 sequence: CASSLVGTGQTSTDTQYF. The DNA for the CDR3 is TGTGCCAGCAGCTTAGTGGGAACCGGACAAACTAGCACAGATACGCAGTATTTT.

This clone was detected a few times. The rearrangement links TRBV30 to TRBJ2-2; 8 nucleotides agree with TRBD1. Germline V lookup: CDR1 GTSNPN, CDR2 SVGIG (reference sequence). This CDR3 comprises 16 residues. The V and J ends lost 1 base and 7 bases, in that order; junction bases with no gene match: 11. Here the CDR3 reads CAWSAKRIGQGGELFF. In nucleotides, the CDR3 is TGTGCCTGGAGTGCAAAGCGAATCGGACAGGGCGGGGAGCTGTTTTTT.

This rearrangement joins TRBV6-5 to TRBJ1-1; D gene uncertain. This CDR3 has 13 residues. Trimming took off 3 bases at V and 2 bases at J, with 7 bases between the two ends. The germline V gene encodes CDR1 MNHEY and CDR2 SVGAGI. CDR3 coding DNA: TGTGCCAGCAGTTATGCGCCAAACACTGAAGCTTTCTTT. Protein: CASSYAPNTEAFF.

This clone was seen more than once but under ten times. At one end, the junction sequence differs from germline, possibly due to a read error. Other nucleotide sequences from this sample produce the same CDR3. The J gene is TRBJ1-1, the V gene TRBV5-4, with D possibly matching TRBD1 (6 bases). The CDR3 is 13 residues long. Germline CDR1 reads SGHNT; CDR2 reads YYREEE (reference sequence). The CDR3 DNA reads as TGTGCCAGCAGTTTGGACAGGAACACTGAAGCTTTCTTT. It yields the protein CASSLDRNTEAFF.

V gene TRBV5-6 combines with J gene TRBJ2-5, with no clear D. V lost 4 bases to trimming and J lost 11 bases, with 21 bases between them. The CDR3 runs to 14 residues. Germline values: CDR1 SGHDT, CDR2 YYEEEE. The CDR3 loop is CASSPRVLTPQQYF. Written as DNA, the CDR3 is TGTGCCAGCAGCCCACGGGTCCTAACCCCCCAGCAGTACTTC.

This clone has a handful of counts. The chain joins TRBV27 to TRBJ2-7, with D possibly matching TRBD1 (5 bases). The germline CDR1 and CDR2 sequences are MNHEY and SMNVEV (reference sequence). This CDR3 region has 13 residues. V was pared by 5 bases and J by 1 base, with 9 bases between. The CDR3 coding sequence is TGTGCCAGCAGTAGGCAGGGTTCCTACGAGCAGTACTTC. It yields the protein CASSRQGSYEQYF.

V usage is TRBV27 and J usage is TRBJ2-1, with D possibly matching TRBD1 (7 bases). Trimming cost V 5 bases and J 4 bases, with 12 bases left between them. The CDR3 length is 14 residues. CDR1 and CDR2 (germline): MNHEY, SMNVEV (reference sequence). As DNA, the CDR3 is TGTGCCAGCAGTACGGCAGGGGGGTACAATGAGCAGTTCTTC. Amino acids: CASSTAGGYNEQFF.

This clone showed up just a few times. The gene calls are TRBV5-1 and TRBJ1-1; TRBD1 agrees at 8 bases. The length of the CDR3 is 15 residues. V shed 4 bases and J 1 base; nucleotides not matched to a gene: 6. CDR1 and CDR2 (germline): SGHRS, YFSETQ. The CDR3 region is CASSVSGTGNTEAFF. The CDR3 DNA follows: TGCGCCAGCAGCGTATCCGGGACAGGGAACACTGAAGCTTTCTTT.

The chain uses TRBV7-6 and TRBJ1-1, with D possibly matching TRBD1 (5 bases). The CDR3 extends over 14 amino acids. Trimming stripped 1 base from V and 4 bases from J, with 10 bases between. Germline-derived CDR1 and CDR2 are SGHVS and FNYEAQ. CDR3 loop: CASSLVGVGTEAFF. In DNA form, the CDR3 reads TGTGCCAGCAGCTTAGTAGGGGTGGGCACTGAAGCTTTCTTT.

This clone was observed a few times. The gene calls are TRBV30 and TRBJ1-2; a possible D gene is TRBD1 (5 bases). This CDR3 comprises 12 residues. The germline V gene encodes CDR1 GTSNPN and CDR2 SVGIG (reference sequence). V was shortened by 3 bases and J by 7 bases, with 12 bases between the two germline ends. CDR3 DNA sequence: TGTGCCTGGAGGGGGGGGTGGGGTGGCTACACCTTC. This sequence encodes CAWRGGWGGYTF. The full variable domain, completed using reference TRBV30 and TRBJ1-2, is SQTIHQWPATLVQPVGSPLSLECTVEGTSNPNLYWYRQAAGRGLQLLFYSVGIGQISSEVPQNLSASRPQDRQFILSSKKLLLSDSGFYLCAWRGGWGGYTFGSGTRLTVV.

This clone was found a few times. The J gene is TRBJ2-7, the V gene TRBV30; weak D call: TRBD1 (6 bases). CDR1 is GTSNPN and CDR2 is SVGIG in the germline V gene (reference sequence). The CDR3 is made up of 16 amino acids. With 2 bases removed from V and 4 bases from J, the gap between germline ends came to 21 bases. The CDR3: CAWSRRFETGLYEQYF. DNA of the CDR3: TGTGCCTGGAGTCGTAGGTTTGAGACAGGCTTGTACGAGCAGTACTTC.

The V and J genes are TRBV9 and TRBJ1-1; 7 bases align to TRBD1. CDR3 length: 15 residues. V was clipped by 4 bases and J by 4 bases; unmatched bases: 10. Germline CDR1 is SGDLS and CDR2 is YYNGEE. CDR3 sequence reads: CASSLPRGERTEAFF. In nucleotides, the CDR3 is TGTGCCAGCAGCCTACCCAGGGGGGAGCGCACTGAAGCTTTCTTT.

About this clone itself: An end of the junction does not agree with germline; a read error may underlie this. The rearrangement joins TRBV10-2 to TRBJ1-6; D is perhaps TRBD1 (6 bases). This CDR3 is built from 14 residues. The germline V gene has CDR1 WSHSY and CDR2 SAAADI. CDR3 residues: CASSESRGNSPLLF. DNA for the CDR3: TGCGCCAGCAGTGAGTCGAGGGGGAATTCACCCCTCCTCTTT.

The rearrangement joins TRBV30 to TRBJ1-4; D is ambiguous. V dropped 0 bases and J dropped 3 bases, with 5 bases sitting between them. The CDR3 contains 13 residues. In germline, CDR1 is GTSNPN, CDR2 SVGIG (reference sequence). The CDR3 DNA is TGTGCCTGGAGTGTCCCAGCTAATGAAAAACTGTTTTTT. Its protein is CAWSVPANEKLFF.

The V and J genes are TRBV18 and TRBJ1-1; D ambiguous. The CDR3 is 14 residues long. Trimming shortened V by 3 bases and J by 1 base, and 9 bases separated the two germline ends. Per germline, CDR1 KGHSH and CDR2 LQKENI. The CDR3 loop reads CASSPVRQNTEAFF. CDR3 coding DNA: TGTGCCAGCTCACCGGTCAGGCAGAACACTGAAGCTTTCTTT. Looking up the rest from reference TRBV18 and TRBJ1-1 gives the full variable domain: NAGVMQNPRHLVRRRGQEARLRCSPMKGHSHVYWYRQLPEEGLKFMVYLQKENIIDESGMPKERFSAEFPKEGPSILRIQQVVRGDSAAYFCASSPVRQNTEAFFGQGTRLTVV.

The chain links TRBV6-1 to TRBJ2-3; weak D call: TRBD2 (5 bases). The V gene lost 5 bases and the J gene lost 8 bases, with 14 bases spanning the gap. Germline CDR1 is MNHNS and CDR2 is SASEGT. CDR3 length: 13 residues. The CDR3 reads CASSSRPGGTQYF. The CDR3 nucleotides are TGTGCCAGCAGTTCTAGACCTGGAGGTACGCAGTATTTT.

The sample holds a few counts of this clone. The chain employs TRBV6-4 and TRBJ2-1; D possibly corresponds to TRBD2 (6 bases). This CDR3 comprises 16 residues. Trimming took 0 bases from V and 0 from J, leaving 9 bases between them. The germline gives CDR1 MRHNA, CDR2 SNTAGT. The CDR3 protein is CASSDSGGTSYNEQFF. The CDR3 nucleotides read TGTGCCAGCAGTGACTCGGGGGGTACCTCCTACAATGAGCAGTTCTTC.

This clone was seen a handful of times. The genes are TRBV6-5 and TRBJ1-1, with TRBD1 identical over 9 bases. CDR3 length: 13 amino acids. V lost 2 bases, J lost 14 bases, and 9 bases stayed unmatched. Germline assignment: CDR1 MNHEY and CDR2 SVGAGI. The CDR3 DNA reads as TGTGCCAGCAGTTACCTTGACAGGGGGAATCTGTTCTTT. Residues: CASSYLDRGNLFF.

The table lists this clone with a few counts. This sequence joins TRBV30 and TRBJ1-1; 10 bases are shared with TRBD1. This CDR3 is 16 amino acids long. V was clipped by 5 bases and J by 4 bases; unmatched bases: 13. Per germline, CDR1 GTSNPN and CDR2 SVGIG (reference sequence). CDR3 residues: CAWQPATGGAFTEAFF. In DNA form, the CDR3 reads TGTGCCTGGCAGCCGGCGACAGGGGGCGCCTTCACTGAAGCTTTCTTT.

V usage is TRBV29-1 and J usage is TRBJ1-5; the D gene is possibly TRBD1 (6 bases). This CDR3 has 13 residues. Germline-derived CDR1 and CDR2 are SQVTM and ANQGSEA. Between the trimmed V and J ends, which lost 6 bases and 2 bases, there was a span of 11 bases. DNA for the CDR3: TGCAGCGTACAGGGTTTGGGCAATCAGCCCCAGCATTTT. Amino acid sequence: CSVQGLGNQPQHF.

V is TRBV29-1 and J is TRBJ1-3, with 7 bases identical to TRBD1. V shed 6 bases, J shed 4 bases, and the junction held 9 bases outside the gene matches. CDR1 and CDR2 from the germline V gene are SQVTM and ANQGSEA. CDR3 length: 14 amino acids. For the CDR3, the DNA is TGCAGCGTGGATGGACAGGTATTAGGAAACACCATATATTTT. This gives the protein CSVDGQVLGNTIYF.